Presented here are 27 T cell receptor beta chains from one specimen sequenced in a study of T cells expressing NK-cell markers. TCRdb reworked the 5' RACE reads into one entry per CDR3 protein, no DNA. The clone table shows about 160,000 distinct CDR3 sequences, with the ten largest holding about 18%. The sample comprised blood T cells: a sorted CD56 or NKG2C T cell subset, CD4+ or CD8+ T cells, or bulk PBMC T cells (not recorded which). These receptors were obtained from a woman aged 18 to 75 in good health.

This chain joins TRBV6-2 or TRBV6-3 and TRBJ2-1; the TCRdb call, TRBD2, lacks DNA for checking. The germline V gene has CDR1 MNHEY and CDR2 SVGEGT. The length of the CDR3 is 20 residues. CDR3 residues: CASSSPPGLAGSNSYNEQFF.

This chain joins TRBV21-1 and TRBJ2-7; TCRdb's D gene call, TRBD1, goes unchecked for lack of DNA. TRBV21-1 is a pseudogene segment. This CDR3 is 16 amino acids long. CDR3 protein: CASSKGDSYSLHEQYF.

The chain recombines TRBV20-1 with TRBJ2-7; TCRdb's assignment of TRBD1 cannot be checked, as there is no DNA. The CDR3 runs 14 residues. Looked up from germline, CDR1 is DFQATT and CDR2 is SNEGSKA (reference sequence). CDR3 sequence reads: CSATKGGGTYEQYF.

The chain carries TRBV2 and TRBJ2-1; the TCRdb call, TRBD2, lacks DNA for checking. The germline V gene encodes CDR1 SNHLY and CDR2 FYNNEI. The CDR3 is made up of 14 amino acids. CDR3 protein: CASLSGGAEDEQFF.

This chain uses TRBV6-1 with TRBJ1-1; lacking DNA, the TRBD1 call made by TCRdb goes unchecked. This CDR3 region has 13 residues. From germline, CDR1 is MNHNS and CDR2 SASEGT. The CDR3 spells CASSRDTGTEAFF.

The chain links TRBV20-1 to TRBJ2-7; TCRdb's D call of TRBD1 is untestable without DNA. The CDR3 sequence is 14 residues long. Germline values: CDR1 DFQATT, CDR2 SNEGSKA (reference sequence). CDR3 region: CSASPGQTIYEQYF.

The genes are TRBV14 and TRBJ2-1; TCRdb selects TRBD2, and the lack of DNA leaves this call unchecked. The germline V gene has CDR1 SGHDN and CDR2 FVKESK. This CDR3 has 15 amino acids. CDR3: CASRPSGGHYNEQFF.

The chain links TRBV20-1 to TRBJ2-1; TCRdb's D call, TRBD1, is unchecked because there is no DNA. Germline CDR1 reads DFQATT; CDR2 reads SNEGSKA (reference sequence). This CDR3 has 14 residues. The CDR3 loop is CSARTPRAYNEQFF.

This rearrangement joins TRBV20-1 to TRBJ1-1; TCRdb's D gene call, TRBD1, goes unchecked for lack of DNA. Germline loops: CDR1 DFQATT, CDR2 SNEGSKA (reference sequence). The CDR3 runs to 14 residues. CDR3 in amino acids: CSASKDSMNTEAFF.

The rearrangement joins TRBV5-6 to TRBJ2-5. Germline V gene sequence: CDR1 SGHDT, CDR2 YYEEEE. CDR3 length equals 13 residues. The CDR3 loop reads CASSFRQLKTQYF.

The V and J genes are TRBV6-5 and TRBJ1-1; TCRdb's D call of TRBD1 is untestable without DNA. The germline gives CDR1 MNHEY, CDR2 SVGAGI. This CDR3 has 18 residues. This chain's CDR3 is CASSYSGQGSVWMTEAFF.

J is TRBJ1-1 and V is TRBV7-2; without DNA, the TCRdb call of TRBD1 cannot be checked. Per the germline V gene, CDR1 is SGHTA and CDR2 is FQGNSA. The CDR3 totals 14 residues. CDR3 loop: CASSKDSTNTEAFF.

The chain couples TRBV20-1 to TRBJ2-5; the D gene TCRdb calls, TRBD1, cannot be checked with no DNA. Per germline, CDR1 DFQATT and CDR2 SNEGSKA (reference sequence). The CDR3 contains 14 residues. The CDR3 reads CSASRPGVAETQYF.

V gene TRBV20-1 combines with J gene TRBJ2-3. Germline V CDR1 and CDR2: DFQATT, SNEGSKA (reference sequence). This CDR3 comprises 12 residues. The CDR3: CSARDRADTQYF.

The chain recombines TRBV12-1 with TRBJ2-7; TCRdb's D call, TRBD1, is unchecked because there is no DNA. TRBV12-1 is a pseudogene segment. The CDR3 is 13 residues long. This CDR3 reads CASSFQGFYEQYF.

J is TRBJ1-6 and V is TRBV6-1. Germline V gives CDR1 MNHNS, CDR2 SASEGT. This CDR3 region has 13 residues. The CDR3 here is CASREKLDSPLHF.

The rearrangement uses TRBV29-1 and TRBJ1-5. This CDR3 spans 14 amino acids. The germline gives CDR1 SQVTM, CDR2 ANQGSEA. The CDR3 protein is CSASGGSGNQPQHF.

The rearrangement joins TRBV7-9 to TRBJ1-6; TCRdb gives TRBD1 as the D gene, but with no DNA this cannot be confirmed. From germline, CDR1 is SEHNR and CDR2 FQNEAQ (reference sequence). The CDR3 sequence is 14 residues long. This CDR3 reads CASSERQGNSPLHF.

V is TRBV7-9 and J is TRBJ1-6; absent DNA, TCRdb's TRBD1 call cannot be checked. Germline V gene data show CDR1 as SEHNR and CDR2 as FQNEAQ (reference sequence). The CDR3 has 13 residues. The CDR3 spells CASSPGANSPLHF.

The chain employs TRBV28 and TRBJ2-1; TCRdb reports TRBD2, a call that lacks DNA to check it against. CDR1 is MDHEN, CDR2 SYDVKM, per germline. CDR3 length: 14 amino acids. CDR3 loop: CASSFPAGALEQFF.

The V and J genes are TRBV3-1 and TRBJ2-1; the TCRdb D gene call, TRBD1, has no DNA to confirm it. Germline V gene data show CDR1 as LGHDT and CDR2 as YNNKEL (reference sequence). The CDR3 totals 15 residues. CDR3 protein: CASSQDTKPLNEQFF.

This rearrangement joins TRBV20-1 to TRBJ2-7; TCRdb selects TRBD2, and the lack of DNA leaves this call unchecked. The CDR3 is 14 amino acids. CDR1 is DFQATT, CDR2 SNEGSKA, per germline (reference sequence). The CDR3 reads CSARSPAGTYEQYF.

This chain links TRBV5-1 with TRBJ2-3; TCRdb proposes TRBD1, but this gene call is untestable without DNA. The CDR3 loop spans 15 amino acids. CDR1 and CDR2 from the germline V gene are SGHRS and YFSETQ. The CDR3 is CASTSTPSSTDTQYF.

The V and J genes are TRBV11-2 and TRBJ2-7; TCRdb indicates TRBD2, and absent DNA this call remains unverified. Germline V gene sequence: CDR1 SGHAT, CDR2 FQNNGV. The CDR3 covers 15 residues. The CDR3 here is CASSSGSGRGYEQYF.

The chain combines TRBV6-2 or TRBV6-3 with TRBJ1-3; the TRBD1 assignment by TCRdb is unverifiable without DNA. The CDR3 is 20 amino acids. The V gene's germline CDR1 is MNHEY and CDR2 SVGEGT. CDR3 sequence: CASSHTRDRGTLISGNTIYF.

This sequence joins TRBV6-1 and TRBJ1-2; TCRdb's assignment of TRBD1 cannot be checked, as there is no DNA. Germline V gene lookup returns CDR1 MNHNS and CDR2 SASEGT. The CDR3 has 15 residues. The CDR3 sequence is CASSPRGVVGLGYTF.

The chain has TRBV6-5 and TRBJ1-4. The CDR3 is made up of 15 amino acids. Germline lookup yields CDR1 MNHEY and CDR2 SVGAGI. CDR3 in amino acids: CASSYSETTNEKLFF.